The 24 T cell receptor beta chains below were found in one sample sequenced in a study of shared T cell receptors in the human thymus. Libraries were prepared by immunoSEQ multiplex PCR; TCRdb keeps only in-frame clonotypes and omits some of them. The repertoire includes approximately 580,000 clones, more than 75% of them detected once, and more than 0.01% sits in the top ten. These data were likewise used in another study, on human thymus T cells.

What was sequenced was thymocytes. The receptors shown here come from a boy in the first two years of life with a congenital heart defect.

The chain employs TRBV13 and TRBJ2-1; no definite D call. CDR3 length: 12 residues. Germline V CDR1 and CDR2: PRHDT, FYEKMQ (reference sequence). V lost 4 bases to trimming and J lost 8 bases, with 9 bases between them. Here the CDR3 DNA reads TGTGCCAGCAGCTCGATCGTAGATGAGCAGTTCTTC. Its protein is CASSSIVDEQFF.

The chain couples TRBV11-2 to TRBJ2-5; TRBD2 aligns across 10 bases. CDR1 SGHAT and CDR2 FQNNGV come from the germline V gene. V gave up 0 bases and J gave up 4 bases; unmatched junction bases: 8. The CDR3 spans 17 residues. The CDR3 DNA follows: TGTGCCAGCAGCTTAGATGTGACTAGCGGGTCTGCAGAGACCCAGTACTTC. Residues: CASSLDVTSGSAETQYF.

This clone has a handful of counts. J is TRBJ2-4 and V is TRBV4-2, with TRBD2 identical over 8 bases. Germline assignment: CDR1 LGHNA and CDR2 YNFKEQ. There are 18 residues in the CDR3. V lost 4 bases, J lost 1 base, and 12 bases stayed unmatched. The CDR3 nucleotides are TGTGCCAGCAGCCCGCTCCCGGGAGGGCGTCTCGCCAAAAACATTCAGTACTTC. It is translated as CASSPLPGGRLAKNIQYF.

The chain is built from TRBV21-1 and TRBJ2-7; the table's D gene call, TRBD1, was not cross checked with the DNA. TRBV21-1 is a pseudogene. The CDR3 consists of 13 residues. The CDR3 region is CASSKTQGYEQYF. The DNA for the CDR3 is TGTGCCAGCAGCAAAACACAGGGGTACGAGCAGTACTTC.

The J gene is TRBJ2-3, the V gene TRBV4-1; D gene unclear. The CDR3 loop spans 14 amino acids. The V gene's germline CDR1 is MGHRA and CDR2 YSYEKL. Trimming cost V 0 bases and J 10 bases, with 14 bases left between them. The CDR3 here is CASSQESLPVSQYF. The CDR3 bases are TGCGCCAGCAGCCAAGAATCCCTGCCAGTCTCGCAGTATTTT.

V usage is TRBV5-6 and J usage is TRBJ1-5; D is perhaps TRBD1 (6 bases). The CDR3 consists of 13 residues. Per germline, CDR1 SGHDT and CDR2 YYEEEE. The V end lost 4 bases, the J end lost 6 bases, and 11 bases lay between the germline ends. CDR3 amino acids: CASSPQGSQPQHF. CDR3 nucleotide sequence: TGTGCCAGCAGCCCACAGGGTTCTCAGCCCCAGCATTTT. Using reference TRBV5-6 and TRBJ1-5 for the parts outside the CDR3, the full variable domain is DAGVTQSPTHLIKTRGQQVTLRCSPKSGHDTVSWYQQALGQGPQFIFQYYEEEERQRGNFPDRFSGHQFPNYSSELNVNALLLGDSALYLCASSPQGSQPQHFGDGTRLSIL.

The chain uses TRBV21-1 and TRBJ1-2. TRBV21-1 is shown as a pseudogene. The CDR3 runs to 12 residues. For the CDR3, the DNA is TGTGCCAGCCGAAAGCTAGATGGCGGCTACACCTTC. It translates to CASRKLDGGYTF.

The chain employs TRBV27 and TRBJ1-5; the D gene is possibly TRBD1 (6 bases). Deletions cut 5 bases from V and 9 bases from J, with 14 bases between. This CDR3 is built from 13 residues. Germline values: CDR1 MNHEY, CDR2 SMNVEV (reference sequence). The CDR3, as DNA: TGTGCCAGCAGTATCAAACAGGGCGGGCCCCAGCATTTT. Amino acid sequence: CASSIKQGGPQHF.

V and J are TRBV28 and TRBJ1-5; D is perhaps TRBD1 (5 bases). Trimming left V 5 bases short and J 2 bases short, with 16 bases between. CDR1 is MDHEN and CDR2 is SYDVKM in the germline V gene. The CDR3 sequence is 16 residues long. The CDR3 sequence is CASSPSPGGGNQPQHF. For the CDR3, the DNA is TGTGCCAGCAGTCCCTCTCCCGGGGGTGGCAATCAGCCCCAGCATTTT.

The CDR3 protein is CAISGHRGSNEKLFF. The CDR3 nucleotides read TGTGCCATCAGTGGCCACAGGGGCTCTAATGAAAAACTGTTTTTT. The chain is built from TRBV10-3 and TRBJ1-4; 7 bases align to TRBD1. The CDR3 spans 15 residues. V was pared by 4 bases and J by 3 bases, with 5 bases of the junction left unmatched. CDR1 is ENHRY, CDR2 SYGVKD, per germline.

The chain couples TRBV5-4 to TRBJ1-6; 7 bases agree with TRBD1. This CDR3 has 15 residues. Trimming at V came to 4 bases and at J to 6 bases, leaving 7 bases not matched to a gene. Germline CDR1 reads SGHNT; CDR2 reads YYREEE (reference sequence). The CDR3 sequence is CASSPRQGINSPLHF. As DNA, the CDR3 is TGTGCCAGCAGCCCGCGACAGGGAATTAATTCACCCCTCCACTTT.

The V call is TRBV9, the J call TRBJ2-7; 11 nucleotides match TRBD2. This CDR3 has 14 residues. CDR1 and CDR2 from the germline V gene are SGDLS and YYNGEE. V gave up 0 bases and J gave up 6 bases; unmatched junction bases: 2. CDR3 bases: TGTGCCAGCAGCGTAGGCCTAGCGGGAGGCGAGCAGTACTTC. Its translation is CASSVGLAGGEQYF.

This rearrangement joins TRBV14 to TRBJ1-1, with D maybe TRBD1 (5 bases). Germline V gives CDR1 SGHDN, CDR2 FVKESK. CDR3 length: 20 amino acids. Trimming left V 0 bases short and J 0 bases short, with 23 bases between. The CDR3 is CASSQDRATSGETMNTEAFF. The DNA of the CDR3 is TGTGCCAGCAGCCAAGATCGGGCCACCTCGGGGGAAACCATGAACACTGAAGCTTTCTTT.

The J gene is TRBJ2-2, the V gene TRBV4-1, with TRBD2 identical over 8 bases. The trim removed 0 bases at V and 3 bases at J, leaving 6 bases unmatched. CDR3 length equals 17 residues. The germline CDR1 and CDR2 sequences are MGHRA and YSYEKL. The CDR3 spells CASSQDRAGADTGELFF. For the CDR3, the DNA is TGCGCCAGCAGCCAAGATCGAGCGGGAGCGGACACCGGGGAGCTGTTTTTT.

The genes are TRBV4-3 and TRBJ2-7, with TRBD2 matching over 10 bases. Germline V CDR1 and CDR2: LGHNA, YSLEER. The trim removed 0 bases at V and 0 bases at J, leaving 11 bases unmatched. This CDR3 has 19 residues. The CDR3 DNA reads TGCGCCAGCAGCCAAGAAGTAAGCGGGGGGGGGTATAGCTCCTACGAGCAGTACTTC. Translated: CASSQEVSGGGYSSYEQYF.

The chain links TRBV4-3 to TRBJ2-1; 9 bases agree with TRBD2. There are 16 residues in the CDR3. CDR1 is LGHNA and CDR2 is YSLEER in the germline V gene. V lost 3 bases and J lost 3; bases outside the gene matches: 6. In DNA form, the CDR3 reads TGCGCCAGCAGCCAGCGTTCTAGCGGGATCTACAATGAGCAGTTCTTC. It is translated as CASSQRSSGIYNEQFF.

CDR3 in amino acids: CASSLGVGTYEQYF. In DNA form, the CDR3 reads TGTGCCAGCAGCTTAGGGGTGGGAACCTACGAGCAGTACTTC. The chain is built from TRBV5-4 and TRBJ2-7, with D perhaps TRBD1 (5 bases). Germline CDR1 is SGHNT and CDR2 is YYREEE (reference sequence). The CDR3 consists of 14 residues. V gave up 2 bases and J gave up 2 bases, with 11 bases separating them. The full variable domain, its missing parts supplied by reference TRBV5-4 and TRBJ2-7, is ETGVTQSPTHLIKTRGQQVTLRCSSQSGHNTVSWYQQALGQGPQFIFQYYREEENGRGNFPPRFSGLQFPNYSSELNVNALELDDSALYLCASSLGVGTYEQYFGPGTRLTVT.

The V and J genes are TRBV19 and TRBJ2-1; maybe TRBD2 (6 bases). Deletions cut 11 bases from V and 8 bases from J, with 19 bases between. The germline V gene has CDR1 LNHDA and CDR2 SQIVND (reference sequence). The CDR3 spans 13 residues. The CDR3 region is CAVTSLGTDEQFF. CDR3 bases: TGTGCCGTCACTAGCCTCGGTACAGATGAGCAGTTCTTC.

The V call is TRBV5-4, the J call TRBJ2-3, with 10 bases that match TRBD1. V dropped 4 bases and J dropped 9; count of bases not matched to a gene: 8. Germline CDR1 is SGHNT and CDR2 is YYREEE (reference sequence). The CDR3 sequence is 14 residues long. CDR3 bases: TGTGCCAGCAGCCCCGGACAGGGGGTGGTCACGCAGTATTTT. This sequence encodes CASSPGQGVVTQYF.

The DNA for the CDR3 is TGTGCCAGCAGCTTAGAAGGGGACAGGGGAGCTAACTATGGCTACACCTTC. Its protein is CASSLEGDRGANYGYTF. V is TRBV7-6 and J is TRBJ1-2; the match to TRBD1 covers 10 bases. The germline CDR1 and CDR2 sequences are SGHVS and FNYEAQ. The CDR3 is 17 residues long. J was trimmed by 0 bases and V by 1 base; bases with no gene match: 5.

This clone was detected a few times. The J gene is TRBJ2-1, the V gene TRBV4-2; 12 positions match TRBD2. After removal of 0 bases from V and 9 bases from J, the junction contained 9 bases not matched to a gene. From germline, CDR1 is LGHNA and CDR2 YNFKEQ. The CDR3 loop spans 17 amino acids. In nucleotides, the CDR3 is TGTGCCAGCAGCCAAGATCTCCGGCTAGCGGGGGGGAGTGAGCAGTTCTTC. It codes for CASSQDLRLAGGSEQFF.

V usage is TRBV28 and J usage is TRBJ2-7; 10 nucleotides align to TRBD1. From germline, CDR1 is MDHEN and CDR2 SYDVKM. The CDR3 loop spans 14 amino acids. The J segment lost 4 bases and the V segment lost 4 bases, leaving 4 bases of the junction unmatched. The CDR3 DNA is TGTGCCAGCAGTTGGGGACAGGGGCGATACGAGCAGTACTTC. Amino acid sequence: CASSWGQGRYEQYF.

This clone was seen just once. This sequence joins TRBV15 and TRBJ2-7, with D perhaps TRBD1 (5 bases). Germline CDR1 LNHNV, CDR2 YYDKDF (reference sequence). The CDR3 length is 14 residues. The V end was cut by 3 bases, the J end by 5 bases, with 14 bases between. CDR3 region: CATSSAPGFDEQYF. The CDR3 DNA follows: TGTGCCACCAGCAGTGCCCCAGGGTTTGACGAGCAGTACTTC.

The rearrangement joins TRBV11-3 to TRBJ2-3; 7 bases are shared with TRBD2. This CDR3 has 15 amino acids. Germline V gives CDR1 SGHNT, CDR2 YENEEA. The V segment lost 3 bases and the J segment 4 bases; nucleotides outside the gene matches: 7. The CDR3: CASSFAKRDSDTQYF. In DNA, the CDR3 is TGTGCCAGCAGCTTCGCTAAGCGGGACTCAGATACGCAGTATTTT.